This TCR beta chain appears in the sequencing data of a study of blood T cell repertoires in COVID-19. The germline V gene has CDR1 SGDLS and CDR2 YYNGEE. The CDR3 totals 15 residues. Deletions cut 4 bases from V and 3 bases from J, with 11 bases between. The protocol was immunoSEQ multiplex PCR, while the TCRdb copy is restricted to in-frame clones and leaves out a portion. The sample consists of 80,000 or so clones, less than 90% of them appearing once. This chain connects TRBV9 to TRBJ1-6; D might be TRBD1 (5 bases). The TCR was taken from a human donor in a cohort sampled during active COVID-19. The material sequenced was peripheral blood. CDR3 DNA: TGTGCCAGCAGCAATGCCGACAGCTATAATTCACCCCTCCACTTT. This sequence encodes CASSNADSYNSPLHF.